These 26 T cell receptor beta chains came from one sample sequenced in a study of T cells after yellow fever vaccination. TCRdb itself ran the 5' RACE reads through MiXCR, one entry per CDR3 protein. The profile covers around 300,000 distinct CDR3 sequences, with over 4% appearing a single time and just under 25% taken by the ten largest. Sequenced material: PBMCs, taken 5 days after the yellow fever booster vaccination. The receptors here all came from a man between 18 and 29 years old who received the YFV17D yellow fever vaccine.

This clonotype has just a few counts. This chain uses TRBV7-2 with TRBJ2-3, with 8 bases matching TRBD2. The CDR3 is 16 amino acids. The V gene's germline CDR1 is SGHTA and CDR2 FQGNSA. The V segment lost 4 bases and the J segment 1 base; nucleotides outside the gene matches: 7. Written as DNA, the CDR3 is TGTGCCAGCAGCTCCGCCAGCGGGGGCGGCACAGATACGCAGTATTTT. The encoded protein is CASSSASGGGTDTQYF.

This clonotype was seen at least ten times. This rearrangement joins TRBV27 to TRBJ2-1; D is perhaps TRBD1 or TRBD2 (5 bases each). V was trimmed by 3 bases and J by 8 bases, leaving 14 bases between them. Germline CDR1 is MNHEY and CDR2 is SMNVEV (reference sequence). This CDR3 is 14 amino acids long. CDR3 bases: TGTGCCAGCAGTTTTCTCGGGGCTGGGGATGAGCAGTTCTTC. Translation gives CASSFLGAGDEQFF.

The V call is TRBV12-3 or TRBV12-4, the J call TRBJ1-1, with D possibly TRBD1 on 6 matching bases. This CDR3 contains 16 residues. Deletions cut 4 bases from V and 0 bases from J, with 15 bases between. CDR3 in amino acids: CASSSRGQTMNTEAFF. CDR3 sequence (DNA): TGTGCCAGCAGTTCCCGGGGGCAGACAATGAACACTGAAGCTTTCTTT.

This clonotype has a count of ten or more. V is TRBV5-1 and J is TRBJ2-1, with D possibly matching TRBD2 (6 bases). Germline V CDR1 and CDR2: SGHRS, YFSETQ. V was cut by 3 bases and J by 0 bases, with 10 bases left in between. The CDR3 is made up of 15 amino acids. CDR3 in DNA: TGCGCCAGCAGCTCGTCCGGGGGCTCCTACAATGAGCAGTTCTTC. Its protein product is CASSSSGGSYNEQFF.

This clonotype was counted a few times. The chain links TRBV7-9 to TRBJ1-2, with D tentatively TRBD1 (5 bases). The CDR3 runs to 16 residues. Trimming pared 5 bases from V and 4 bases from J, leaving 20 bases between. In germline, CDR1 is SEHNR, CDR2 FQNEAQ (reference sequence). The CDR3 sequence is CASSPTLPGQIYGYTF. CDR3 DNA: TGTGCCAGCAGCCCAACCCTCCCAGGGCAAATCTATGGCTACACCTTC.

The chain recombines TRBV7-9 with TRBJ2-5, with D uncertain. The length of the CDR3 is 11 residues. V lost 8 bases and J lost 2, with 6 bases in between. Germline loops: CDR1 SEHNR, CDR2 FQNEAQ (reference sequence). In DNA form, the CDR3 reads TGTGCCAGCGAATATCAAGAGACCCAGTACTTC. Encoded protein: CASEYQETQYF.

V is TRBV6-2 or TRBV6-3 and J is TRBJ2-5; D possibly uses TRBD1 or TRBD2 (5 bases each). Trimming shortened V by 4 bases and J by 2 bases, and 17 bases separated the two germline ends. The CDR3 is 16 residues long. Germline CDR1 and CDR2: MNHEY and SVGEGT. This chain's CDR3 is CASSSHRDGPQETQYF. The CDR3 DNA reads TGTGCCAGCAGTTCCCACCGGGACGGGCCTCAAGAGACCCAGTACTTC.

This clonotype was observed a handful of times. The chain recombines TRBV5-1 with TRBJ1-2, with TRBD1 identical over 11 bases. Germline loops: CDR1 SGHRS, CDR2 YFSETQ. Trimming at V came to 4 bases and at J to 2 bases, leaving 4 bases not matched to a gene. CDR3 length: 15 residues. The CDR3 DNA sequence: TGCGCCAGCAGCGCCGGACAGGGGGCGAACTATGGCTACACCTTC. This gives the protein CASSAGQGANYGYTF.

The rearrangement joins TRBV28 to TRBJ2-1; TRBD2 aligns across 9 bases. This CDR3 comprises 18 residues. The germline gives CDR1 MDHEN, CDR2 SYDVKM. V was clipped by 2 bases and J by 5 bases; unmatched bases: 13. Here the CDR3 reads CASSLGPVAGGRDNEQFF. The CDR3 nucleotides are TGTGCCAGCAGTTTAGGGCCAGTGGCGGGGGGGAGAGACAATGAGCAGTTCTTC.

This clonotype has a count of ten or more. The chain carries TRBV6-2 or TRBV6-3 and TRBJ2-5; D unclear. There are 13 residues in the CDR3. Trimming left V 3 bases short and J 5 bases short, with 10 bases between. Germline assignment: CDR1 MNHEY and CDR2 SVGEGT. Here the CDR3 DNA reads TGTGCCAGCAGTTATCCCTTAGTGGAGACCCAGTACTTC. This sequence encodes CASSYPLVETQYF.

The table lists this clonotype with a few counts. The chain has TRBV5-4 and TRBJ2-4, with 9 bases identical to TRBD2. Germline V gives CDR1 SGHNT, CDR2 YYREEE (reference sequence). Trimming cost V 2 bases and J 5 bases; bases outside gene matches: 5. CDR3 length: 15 residues. The CDR3 DNA reads TGTGCCAGCAGCTTCGGCGGGGGGGCCGAAAACATTCAGTACTTC. Translation: CASSFGGGAENIQYF.

The V gene is TRBV6-2 or TRBV6-3, the J gene TRBJ2-1; 8 bases map to TRBD2. CDR1 and CDR2 (germline): MNHEY, SVGEGT. The V and J ends lost 2 bases and 7 bases, in that order; junction bases with no gene match: 10. The CDR3 totals 16 residues. The CDR3 bases are TGTGCCAGCAGTTACAGAGCGGGGGACCTCTGGAATGAGCAGTTCTTC. Its protein is CASSYRAGDLWNEQFF.

This clonotype was seen at least ten times. V and J are TRBV5-1 and TRBJ2-1; unclear D gene. The CDR3 length is 16 residues. The germline V gene has CDR1 SGHRS and CDR2 YFSETQ. Between the trimmed V and J ends, which lost 2 bases and 7 bases, there was a span of 19 bases. The CDR3 DNA reads TGCGCCAGCAGCTTACCCAGATCAAGTGGTGGGAATGAGCAGTTCTTC. This codes for CASSLPRSSGGNEQFF.

The table lists this clonotype with a few counts. J is TRBJ2-7 and V is TRBV6-5; 8 positions match TRBD1. Looked up from germline, CDR1 is MNHEY and CDR2 is SVGAGI. The CDR3 is made up of 15 amino acids. V lost 7 bases and J lost 5; bases outside the gene matches: 13. The CDR3 here is CASKGFGQGADEQYF. CDR3 sequence (DNA): TGTGCCAGCAAAGGGTTTGGCCAGGGGGCCGACGAGCAGTACTTC.

The genes are TRBV3-1 and TRBJ1-2; the match to TRBD1 covers 7 bases. From germline, CDR1 is LGHDT and CDR2 YNNKEL (reference sequence). This CDR3 is built from 15 residues. V shed 0 bases, J shed 8 bases, and the junction held 9 bases outside the gene matches. The CDR3 sequence is CASSQEQGHRGGYTF. Here the CDR3 DNA reads TGTGCCAGCAGCCAAGAGCAGGGTCACAGGGGAGGCTACACCTTC.

This clonotype was seen only a few times. The rearrangement joins TRBV5-1 to TRBJ2-2, with 9 bases that match TRBD1. The CDR3 sequence is 15 residues long. V trimming: 3 bases; J trimming: 7 bases; junction bases outside the gene matches: 7. Germline V lookup: CDR1 SGHRS, CDR2 YFSETQ. The CDR3 loop is CASSSGQGIGGELFF. In DNA form, the CDR3 reads TGCGCCAGCAGCTCGGGACAGGGAATAGGCGGGGAGCTGTTTTTT.

J is TRBJ2-7 and V is TRBV28; D unresolved. Per germline, CDR1 MDHEN and CDR2 SYDVKM. The CDR3 consists of 13 residues. The V gene lost 8 bases and the J gene lost 5 bases, with 16 bases spanning the gap. CDR3 loop: CASGPDVGNEQYF. The CDR3 region has the DNA TGTGCCAGCGGACCGGACGTGGGAAACGAGCAGTACTTC.

This clonotype was counted at least ten times. This chain links TRBV29-1 with TRBJ2-2; D not resolved. The CDR3 sequence is 10 residues long. V was clipped by 5 bases and J by 5 bases, with 3 bases between them. Germline V gene sequence: CDR1 SQVTM, CDR2 ANQGSEA. CDR3 residues: CSVWTGELFF. The CDR3 DNA is TGCAGCGTTTGGACCGGGGAGCTGTTTTTT.

This clonotype was counted ten times or more. This rearrangement joins TRBV27 to TRBJ2-5; a weak D match, TRBD2 (5 bases). V lost 7 bases and J lost 5, with 14 bases in between. Germline lookup yields CDR1 MNHEY and CDR2 SMNVEV (reference sequence). This CDR3 comprises 13 residues. The CDR3 spells CASTTFGVETQYF. Here the CDR3 DNA reads TGTGCCAGCACCACCTTCGGGGTGGAGACCCAGTACTTC.

This clonotype was observed a handful of times. The chain couples TRBV7-2 to TRBJ2-3; tentative D call: TRBD2 (5 bases). The CDR3 covers 18 residues. Germline V gene lookup returns CDR1 SGHTA and CDR2 FQGNSA. V was trimmed by 3 bases and J by 2 bases, leaving 21 bases between them. CDR3 coding DNA: TGTGCCAGCAGCTTCCGCTATTTAGGTAGCGCTTCCACAGATACGCAGTATTTT. Translating it yields CASSFRYLGSASTDTQYF.

V and J are TRBV2 and TRBJ1-3; 7 nucleotides line up with TRBD1. Per germline, CDR1 SNHLY and CDR2 FYNNEI. Trimming at V came to 9 bases and at J to 2 bases, leaving 1 base not matched to a gene. The length of the CDR3 is 12 residues. The CDR3 is CARGTAGNTIYF. The CDR3 DNA reads TGTGCCAGAGGGACAGCTGGAAACACCATATATTTT. Based on the CDR3 plus reference TRBV2 and TRBJ1-3, the full variable domain is EPEVTQTPSHQVTQMGQEVILRCVPISNHLYFYWYRQILGQKVEFLVSFYNNEISEKSEIFDDQFSVERPDGSNFTLKIRSTKLEDSAMYFCARGTAGNTIYFGEGSWLTVV.

This clonotype appeared many times. V and J are TRBV27 and TRBJ2-3; no reliable D call. Germline lookup yields CDR1 MNHEY and CDR2 SMNVEV (reference sequence). This CDR3 is 13 amino acids long. Trimming left V 6 bases short and J 0 bases short, with 7 bases between. The CDR3 coding sequence is TGTGCCAGCAGACGAACTAGCACAGATACGCAGTATTTT. The encoded protein is CASRRTSTDTQYF.

This clonotype was detected ten times or more. The chain links TRBV29-1 to TRBJ2-5, with 11 nucleotides matching TRBD1. J lost 5 bases, V lost 4 bases, and 0 bases had no gene match. The germline V gene has CDR1 SQVTM and CDR2 ANQGSEA. The CDR3 spans 12 residues. The CDR3 DNA sequence: TGCAGCGTTGGGACAGGGGGCGAGACCCAGTACTTC. It codes for CSVGTGGETQYF.

The chain is built from TRBV29-1 and TRBJ2-5; 9 bases fit TRBD2. CDR1 and CDR2 (germline): SQVTM, ANQGSEA. The CDR3 consists of 15 residues. V lost 0 bases, J lost 7 bases, and 9 bases stayed unmatched. CDR3 nucleotide sequence: TGCAGCGTTGAAGAGGCTAGCGGGGTGGAGAGGACCCAGTACTTC. Encoded protein: CSVEEASGVERTQYF.

In its sample, this clonotype was seen many times. The gene calls are TRBV5-1 and TRBJ2-2; D not resolved. The CDR3 length is 15 residues. Per the germline V gene, CDR1 is SGHRS and CDR2 is YFSETQ. V was shortened by 0 bases and J by 2 bases, with 8 bases between the two germline ends. CDR3 coding DNA: TGCGCCAGCAGCTTGGCGAGCCCCAACACCGGGGAGCTGTTTTTT. Its translation is CASSLASPNTGELFF.

This clonotype was detected many times. The chain has TRBV7-2 and TRBJ2-1; 7 nucleotides align to TRBD1. Trimming cost V 1 base and J 3 bases; bases outside gene matches: 3. The V gene's germline CDR1 is SGHTA and CDR2 FQGNSA. The CDR3 is made up of 15 amino acids. CDR3 protein: CASSLEGDSYNEQFF. DNA of the CDR3: TGTGCCAGCAGCTTAGAAGGGGACAGCTACAATGAGCAGTTCTTC.